This TCR beta chain was obtained from a study of PD-1 blockade in classical Hodgkin lymphoma. Time point of the sample: cycle 4 day 1 (C4D1), after more than 5 weeks of nivolumab. All trial patients relapsed after autologous stem cell transplantation. Clones were read by immunoSEQ multiplex PCR, and TCRdb kept only the in-frame ones, dropping some. The sample carries approximately 20,000 clones, under 80% recorded once. The source is a human donor with classical Hodgkin lymphoma. The input for sequencing was peripheral blood mononuclear cells (PBMCs), taken before the fourth cycle of nivolumab.

In DNA, the CDR3 is TGTGCCAGCAGTGTGAGGACTAGCGGAGGCAATGAGCAGTTCTTC. Amino acid sequence: CASSVRTSGGNEQFF. The chain recombines TRBV2 with TRBJ2-1, with 10 bases fitting TRBD2. The junction had 6 bases not matched to a gene; V was cut back by 4 bases and J by 6 bases. Germline assignment: CDR1 SNHLY and CDR2 FYNNEI. CDR3 length: 15 amino acids. The full variable domain, completed using reference TRBV2 and TRBJ2-1, is EPEVTQTPSHQVTQMGQEVILRCVPISNHLYFYWYRQILGQKVEFLVSFYNNEISEKSEIFDDQFSVERPDGSNFTLKIRSTKLEDSAMYFCASSVRTSGGNEQFFGPGTRLTVL.